The 25 T cell receptor beta chains reported below all come from one sample, sequenced in a study of T-cell memory formation after mild COVID-19. TCRdb recomputed calls from the 5' RACE reads with MiXCR, one row per CDR3 protein. The data hold about 260,000 distinct CDR3 sequences, with around 8% observed a single time. The sequenced sample was PBMCs or a T cell subset sorted from them (not recorded which). The receptors stem from a man between 18 and 35 years old who had mild COVID-19 (a few samples of this study predate the infection). Cell type and time point are not known.

This clonotype was counted between two and nine times. The rearrangement uses TRBV20-1 and TRBJ2-7, with D hard to call. The ends were cut back, 3 bases at V and 0 bases at J, with 6 bases in the middle. The CDR3 is made up of 12 amino acids. Germline V CDR1 and CDR2: DFQATT, SNEGSKA (reference sequence). In DNA, the CDR3 is TGCAGTGCTAGTTATAACTCCTACGAGCAGTACTTC. This translates into CSASYNSYEQYF.

This chain uses TRBV6-6 with TRBJ2-7, with no clear D. The CDR3 spans 12 residues. V was clipped by 4 bases and J by 3 bases, with 7 bases between them. CDR1 is MNHNY and CDR2 is SVGAGI in the germline V gene (reference sequence). The CDR3 coding sequence is TGTGCCAGCAGTTCCGGGCTCTACGAGCAGTACGTC. This sequence encodes CASSSGLYEQYV.

Comment on this clonotype: One end of the junction is discordant with germline, which a read error may explain. The rearrangement joins TRBV27 to TRBJ2-2; D gene uncertain. CDR1 and CDR2 (germline): MNHEY, SMNVEV (reference sequence). The CDR3 length is 13 residues. In nucleotides, the CDR3 is TGTGCCAGCAGTGCGTGGAACTCCGGGGAGCTGTTTTTT. This encodes CASSAWNSGELFF.

The CDR3 DNA sequence: TGCGCCAGCAGCTTGGAGGGCGCGAGCGGGGCTTTCTTT. It encodes CASSLEGASGAFF. This chain uses TRBV5-1 with TRBJ1-1; D remains unclear. Germline CDR1 reads SGHRS; CDR2 reads YFSETQ. The CDR3 spans 13 residues. V shed 0 bases and J shed 11 bases, with 14 bases lying between them. The whole variable domain, remainder taken from reference TRBV5-1 and TRBJ1-1, is KAGVTQTPRYLIKTRGQQVTLSCSPISGHRSVSWYQQTPGQGLQFLFEYFSETQRNKGNFPGRFSGRQFSNSRSEMNVSTLELGDSALYLCASSLEGASGAFFGQGTRLTVV.

This clonotype occurred a few times. V gene TRBV10-2 combines with J gene TRBJ2-3; TRBD2 matches 9 bases. CDR1 WSHSY and CDR2 SAAADI come from the germline V gene. V lost 11 bases and J lost 5; bases outside the gene matches: 8. The CDR3 sequence is 13 residues long. As DNA, the CDR3 is TGCGCCGGAGGCGGGGGGGCTGTAGATACGCAGTATTTT. It yields the protein CAGGGGAVDTQYF.

This clonotype was seen more than once but under ten times. The chain couples TRBV5-1 to TRBJ2-1; no clear D. The CDR3 has 13 amino acids. Germline V lookup: CDR1 SGHRS, CDR2 YFSETQ. Trimming removed 7 bases at V and 5 bases at J, with 13 bases between. The CDR3 DNA reads TGCGCCAGCCGCGGCTGGGGTGACAATGAGCAGTTCTTC. Translating it yields CASRGWGDNEQFF.

The V and J genes are TRBV7-2 and TRBJ2-7; TRBD2 aligns across 11 bases. The CDR3 covers 15 residues. Germline assignment: CDR1 SGHTA and CDR2 FQGNSA. Trimming removed 5 bases from V and 7 bases from J; junction bases left unmatched: 10. The CDR3 coding sequence is TGTGCCAGCAGCGCTGTAGCGGGGGGGCCGGGTGAGCAGTACGTC. The encoded protein is CASSAVAGGPGEQYV.

This clonotype was detected a few times. The rearrangement links TRBV24-1 to TRBJ1-2; D uncertain. Trimming pared 3 bases from V and 7 bases from J, leaving 11 bases between. Germline V gene data show CDR1 as KGHDR and CDR2 as SFDVKD. This CDR3 contains 13 residues. CDR3 sequence: CATSDRGSTGYTF. CDR3 in DNA: TGTGCCACCAGTGATAGAGGGTCCACTGGCTACACCTTC.

CDR3 coding DNA: TGCAGTGCTCGCCAAGCGGGCCTTGAGACCCAGTACTTC. Amino acids: CSARQAGLETQYF. This chain connects TRBV20-1 to TRBJ2-5; possibly TRBD2 for D (6 bases). Trimming cost V 5 bases and J 5 bases, with 15 bases left between them. Germline V gene data show CDR1 as DFQATT and CDR2 as SNEGSKA (reference sequence). The CDR3 is 13 amino acids.

The rearrangement links TRBV20-1 to TRBJ2-1; 14 nucleotides agree with TRBD2. V gave up 4 bases and J gave up 3 bases; unmatched junction bases: 11. CDR3 length: 18 amino acids. CDR1 is DFQATT and CDR2 is SNEGSKA in the germline V gene (reference sequence). Here the CDR3 DNA reads TGCAGTGCTAAGGGACTAGCGGGGGATCAAGGCGTCTACAATGAGCAGTTCTTC. Its translation is CSAKGLAGDQGVYNEQFF.

This clonotype was seen a few times. J is TRBJ2-7 and V is TRBV7-8; D perhaps matches TRBD1 (6 bases). Looked up from germline, CDR1 is SGHVS and CDR2 is FQNEAQ. CDR3 size: 14 residues. The V end lost 1 base, the J end lost 5 bases, and 12 bases lay between the germline ends. The CDR3 region has the DNA TGTGCCAGCAGCTTAGGGGTGGGGGCCCACGAGCAGTACTTC. The encoded protein is CASSLGVGAHEQYF.

This clonotype was found many times. The chain employs TRBV4-3 and TRBJ1-6; TRBD1 is a possible D gene (6 bases). The CDR3 spans 14 residues. Germline V lookup: CDR1 LGHNA, CDR2 YSLEER. Trimming removed 4 bases from V and 8 bases from J, with 12 bases in between. In nucleotides, the CDR3 is TGCGCCAGCAGCCGTACAGGGACTGATTCACCCCTCCACTTT. It translates to CASSRTGTDSPLHF.

The chain joins TRBV7-6 to TRBJ2-2; D might be TRBD1 (6 bases). Trimming shortened V by 4 bases and J by 1 base, and 10 bases separated the two germline ends. CDR3 size: 15 residues. Germline V gives CDR1 SGHVS, CDR2 FNYEAQ. The CDR3 region is CASSSIQGNTGELFF. CDR3 nucleotides: TGTGCCAGCAGCTCGATACAGGGGAACACCGGGGAGCTGTTTTTT.

The V and J genes are TRBV7-7 and TRBJ2-1; no clear D gene. Germline V gene lookup returns CDR1 SSHAT and CDR2 FNYEAQ (reference sequence). V was shortened by 5 bases and J by 7 bases, with 15 bases between the two germline ends. This CDR3 has 14 amino acids. The CDR3 spells CASSPSGSRNEQFF. CDR3 DNA: TGTGCCAGCAGCCCCTCGGGCTCCCGGAATGAGCAGTTCTTC.

This clonotype was counted between two and nine times. The rearrangement links TRBV7-8 to TRBJ2-5; D remains ambiguous. Germline CDR1 SGHVS, CDR2 FQNEAQ. V gave up 2 bases and J gave up 5 bases, with 9 bases separating them. The length of the CDR3 is 13 residues. The CDR3 region is CASSLQIGETQYF. The CDR3 nucleotides are TGTGCCAGCAGCTTACAAATCGGGGAGACCCAGTACTTC.

This clonotype was seen a few times. V gene TRBV9 combines with J gene TRBJ1-5; 7 positions match TRBD1. The CDR3 length is 14 residues. Per germline, CDR1 SGDLS and CDR2 YYNGEE. The V and J ends lost 3 bases and 7 bases, in that order; junction bases with no gene match: 7. CDR3 in amino acids: CASSAQGGQQPQHF. The CDR3 DNA reads as TGTGCCAGCAGCGCCCAGGGGGGTCAACAGCCCCAGCATTTT.

This chain joins TRBV12-3 or TRBV12-4 and TRBJ2-1; D could derive from TRBD1 or TRBD2 (5 bases each). This CDR3 has 14 residues. Deletions cut 6 bases from V and 0 bases from J, with 9 bases between. The CDR3 spells CASRGRSSYNEQFF. CDR3 nucleotide sequence: TGTGCCAGCAGGGGACGGAGCTCCTACAATGAGCAGTTCTTC.

This clonotype came up many times. The chain couples TRBV7-3 to TRBJ2-3, with TRBD2 matching over 8 bases. CDR3 length: 14 residues. Germline CDR1 is SGHTA and CDR2 is FQGTGA. J gave up 2 bases and V 5 bases, and 3 bases lay outside the gene matches. The CDR3 DNA follows: TGTGCCAGCAGCCCCGGGGGGGTCACAGATACGCAGTATTTT. Encoded protein: CASSPGGVTDTQYF.

Of note for this clonotype: An end of the junction does not agree with germline; a read error may underlie this. The genes are TRBV12-3 or TRBV12-4 and TRBJ2-1; weak D call: TRBD2 (7 bases). This CDR3 is 15 amino acids long. CDR3 sequence: CASSFRGGAHNEQSF. CDR3 bases: TGTGCCAGCAGTTTTCGAGGGGGGGCCCACAATGAGCAGTCCTTC.

The V gene is TRBV7-9, the J gene TRBJ1-6; D gene unclear. Germline assignment: CDR1 SEHNR and CDR2 FQNEAQ (reference sequence). This CDR3 comprises 14 residues. V shed 4 bases and J shed 9 bases, with 13 bases lying between them. This CDR3 reads CASSSQEFSSPLHF. The CDR3 DNA follows: TGTGCCAGCAGCTCCCAGGAGTTCAGTTCACCCCTCCACTTT.

The chain carries TRBV7-2 and TRBJ2-1, with D uncertain. Germline loops: CDR1 SGHTA, CDR2 FQGNSA. The CDR3 has 13 residues. V shed 3 bases and J shed 6 bases, with 9 bases lying between them. The CDR3 region has the DNA TGTGCCAGCAGCTTCAGTTACGGCAATGAGCAGTTCTTC. Its translation is CASSFSYGNEQFF.

The chain has TRBV15 and TRBJ2-1, with 7 bases identical to TRBD2. The J segment lost 4 bases and the V segment lost 0 bases, leaving 6 bases of the junction unmatched. Germline V gene data show CDR1 as LNHNV and CDR2 as YYDKDF (reference sequence). The CDR3 is made up of 16 amino acids. CDR3 DNA sequence: TGTGCCACCAGCAGAGATAATAGCGGGCTGTACAATGAGCAGTTCTTC. It specifies CATSRDNSGLYNEQFF.

V is TRBV6-2 or TRBV6-3 and J is TRBJ2-7, with D possibly called TRBD1 or TRBD2 (5 bases each). Per germline, CDR1 MNHEY and CDR2 SVGEGT. The CDR3 is made up of 16 amino acids. Deletions cut 5 bases from V and 3 bases from J, with 20 bases between. For the CDR3, the DNA is TGTGCCAGCAGTCAATCTATCCGGGACGGCTACTACGAGCAGTACGTC. Its translation is CASSQSIRDGYYEQYV.

There are many counts of this clonotype. The gene calls are TRBV4-3 and TRBJ2-1; D is ambiguous. The CDR3 has 14 residues. Trimming took 0 bases from V and 8 from J, leaving 11 bases between them. Germline CDR1 reads LGHNA; CDR2 reads YSLEER. The CDR3 loop is CASSQDVAAHEQFF. CDR3 bases: TGCGCCAGCAGCCAAGATGTGGCAGCCCATGAGCAGTTCTTC.

In this sample, this clonotype turned up many times. The chain couples TRBV5-1 to TRBJ2-2; the D gene is possibly TRBD1 (6 bases). V was pared by 6 bases and J by 4 bases, with 16 bases between. This CDR3 has 15 residues. CDR1 and CDR2 (germline): SGHRS, YFSETQ. The CDR3 DNA is TGCGCCAGCACCCGACAGGACTTACGCACCGGGGAGCTGTTTTTT. Amino acid sequence: CASTRQDLRTGELFF.